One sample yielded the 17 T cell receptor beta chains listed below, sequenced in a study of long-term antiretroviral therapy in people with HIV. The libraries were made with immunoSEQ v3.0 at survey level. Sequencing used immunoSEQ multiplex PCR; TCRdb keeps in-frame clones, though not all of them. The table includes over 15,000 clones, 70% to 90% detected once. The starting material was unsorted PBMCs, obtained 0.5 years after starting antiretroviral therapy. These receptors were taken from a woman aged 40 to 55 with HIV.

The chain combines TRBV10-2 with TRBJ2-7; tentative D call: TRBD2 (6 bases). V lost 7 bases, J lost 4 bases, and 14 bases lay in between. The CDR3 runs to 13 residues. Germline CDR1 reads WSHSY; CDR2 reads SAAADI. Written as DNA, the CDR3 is TGCGCCAGCATTCCGGGAGATACTTACGAGCAGTACTTC. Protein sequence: CASIPGDTYEQYF.

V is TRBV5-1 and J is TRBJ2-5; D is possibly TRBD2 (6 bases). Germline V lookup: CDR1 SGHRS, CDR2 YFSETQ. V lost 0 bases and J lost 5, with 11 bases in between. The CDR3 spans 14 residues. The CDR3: CASSLVGGSETQYF. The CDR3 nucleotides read TGCGCCAGCAGCTTGGTGGGGGGTTCGGAGACCCAGTACTTC.

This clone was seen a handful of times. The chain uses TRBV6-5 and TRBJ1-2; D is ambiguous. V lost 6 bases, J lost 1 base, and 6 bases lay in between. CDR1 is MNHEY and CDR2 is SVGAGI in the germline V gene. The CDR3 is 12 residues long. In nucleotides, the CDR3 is TGTGCCAGCAGCAACGATAACTATGGCTACACCTTC. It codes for CASSNDNYGYTF.

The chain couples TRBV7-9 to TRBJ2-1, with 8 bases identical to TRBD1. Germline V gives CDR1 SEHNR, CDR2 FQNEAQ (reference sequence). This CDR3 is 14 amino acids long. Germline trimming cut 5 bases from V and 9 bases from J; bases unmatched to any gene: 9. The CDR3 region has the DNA TGTGCCAGCAGCGAGAAGACAGGGGTGGTTGAGCAGTTCTTC. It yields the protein CASSEKTGVVEQFF.

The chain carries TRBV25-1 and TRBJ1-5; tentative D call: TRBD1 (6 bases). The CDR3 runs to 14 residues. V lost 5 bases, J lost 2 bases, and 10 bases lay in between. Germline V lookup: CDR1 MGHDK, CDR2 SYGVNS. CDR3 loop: CASSSQGGNQPQHF. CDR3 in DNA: TGTGCCAGCAGTTCACAGGGCGGCAATCAGCCCCAGCATTTT.

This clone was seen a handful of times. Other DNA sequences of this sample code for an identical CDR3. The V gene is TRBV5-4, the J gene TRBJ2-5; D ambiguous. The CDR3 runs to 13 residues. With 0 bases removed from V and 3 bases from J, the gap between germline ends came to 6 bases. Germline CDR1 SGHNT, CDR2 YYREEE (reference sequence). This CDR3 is CASSLEAEETQYF. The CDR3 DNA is TGTGCCAGCAGCTTGGAGGCGGAAGAGACCCAGTACTTC. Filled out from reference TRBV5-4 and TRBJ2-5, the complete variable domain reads ETGVTQSPTHLIKTRGQQVTLRCSSQSGHNTVSWYQQALGQGPQFIFQYYREEENGRGNFPPRFSGLQFPNYSSELNVNALELDDSALYLCASSLEAEETQYFGPGTRLLVL.

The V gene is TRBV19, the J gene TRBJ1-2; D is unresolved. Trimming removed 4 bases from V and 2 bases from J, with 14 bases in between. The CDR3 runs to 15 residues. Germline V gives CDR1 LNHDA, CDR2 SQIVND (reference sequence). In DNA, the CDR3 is TGTGCCAGTAGTAAGAAGGCTGAAGGAAACTATGGCTACACCTTC. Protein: CASSKKAEGNYGYTF. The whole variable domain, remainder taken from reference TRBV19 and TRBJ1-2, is DGGITQSPKYLFRKEGQNVTLSCEQNLNHDAMYWYRQDPGQGLRLIYYSQIVNDFQKGDIAEGYSVSREKKESFPLTVTSAQKNPTAFYLCASSKKAEGNYGYTFGSGTRLTVV.

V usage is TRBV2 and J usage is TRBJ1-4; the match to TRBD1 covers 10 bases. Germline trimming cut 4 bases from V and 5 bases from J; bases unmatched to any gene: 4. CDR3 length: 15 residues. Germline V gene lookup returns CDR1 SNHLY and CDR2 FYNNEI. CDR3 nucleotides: TGTGCCAGCAGTGGGGACAGGGGTTTGAATGAAAAACTGTTTTTT. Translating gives CASSGDRGLNEKLFF.

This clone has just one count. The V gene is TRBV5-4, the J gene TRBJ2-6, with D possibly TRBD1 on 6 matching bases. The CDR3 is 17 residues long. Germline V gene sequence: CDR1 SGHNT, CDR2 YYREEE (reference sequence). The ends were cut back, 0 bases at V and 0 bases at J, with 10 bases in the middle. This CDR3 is CASSLAGQRSGANVLTF. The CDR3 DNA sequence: TGTGCCAGCAGCTTGGCCGGACAGCGCTCTGGGGCCAACGTCCTGACTTTC.

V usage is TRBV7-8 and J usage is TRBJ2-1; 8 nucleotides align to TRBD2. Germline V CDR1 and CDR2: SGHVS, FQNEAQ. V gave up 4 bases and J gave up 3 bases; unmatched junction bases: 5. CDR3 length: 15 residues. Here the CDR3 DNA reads TGTGCCAGCAGCTCTGGGACTAGTAGCTACAATGAGCAGTTCTTC. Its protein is CASSSGTSSYNEQFF.

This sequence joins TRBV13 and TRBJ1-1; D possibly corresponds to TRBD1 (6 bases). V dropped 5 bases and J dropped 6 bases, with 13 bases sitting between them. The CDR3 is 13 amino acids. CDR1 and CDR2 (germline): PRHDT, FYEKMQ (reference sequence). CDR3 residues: CASSPRGFPEAFF. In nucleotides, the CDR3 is TGTGCCAGCAGCCCGAGGGGGTTCCCTGAAGCTTTCTTT.

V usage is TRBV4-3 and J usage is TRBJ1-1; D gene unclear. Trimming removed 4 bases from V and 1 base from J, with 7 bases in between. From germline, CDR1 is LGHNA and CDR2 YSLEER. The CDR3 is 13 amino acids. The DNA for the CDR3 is TGCGCCAGCAGCCTTACGGGGAACACTGAAGCTTTCTTT. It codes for CASSLTGNTEAFF.

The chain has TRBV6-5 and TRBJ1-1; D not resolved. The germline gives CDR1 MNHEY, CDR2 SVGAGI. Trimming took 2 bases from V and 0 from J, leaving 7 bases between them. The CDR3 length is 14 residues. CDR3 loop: CASSYVVVNTEAFF. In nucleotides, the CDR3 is TGTGCCAGCAGTTACGTAGTAGTGAACACTGAAGCTTTCTTT.

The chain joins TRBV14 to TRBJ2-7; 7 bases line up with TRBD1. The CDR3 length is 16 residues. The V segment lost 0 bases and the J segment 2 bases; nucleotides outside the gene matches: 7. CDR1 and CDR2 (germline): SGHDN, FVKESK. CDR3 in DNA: TGTGCCAGCAGCCAAGATGTAACAGGGGACCCCTACGAGCAGTACTTC. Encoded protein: CASSQDVTGDPYEQYF.

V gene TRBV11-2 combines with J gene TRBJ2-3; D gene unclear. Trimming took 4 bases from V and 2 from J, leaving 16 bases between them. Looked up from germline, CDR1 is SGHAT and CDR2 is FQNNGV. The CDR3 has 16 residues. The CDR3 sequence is CASSSHFSIPTDTQYF. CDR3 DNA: TGTGCCAGCAGCTCCCACTTTAGTATCCCCACAGATACGCAGTATTTT.

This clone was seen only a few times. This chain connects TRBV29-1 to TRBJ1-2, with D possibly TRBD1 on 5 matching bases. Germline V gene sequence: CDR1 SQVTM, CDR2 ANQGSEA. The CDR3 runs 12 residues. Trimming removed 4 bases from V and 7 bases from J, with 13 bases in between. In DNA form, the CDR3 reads TGCAGCGTTGTTTTCTGGGACCGTGGCTACACCTTC. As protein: CSVVFWDRGYTF. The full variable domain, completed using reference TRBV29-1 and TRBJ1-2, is SAVISQKPSRDICQRGTSLTIQCQVDSQVTMMFWYRQQPGQSLTLIATANQGSEATYESGFVIDKFPISRPNLTFSTLTVSNMSPEDSSIYLCSVVFWDRGYTFGSGTRLTVV.

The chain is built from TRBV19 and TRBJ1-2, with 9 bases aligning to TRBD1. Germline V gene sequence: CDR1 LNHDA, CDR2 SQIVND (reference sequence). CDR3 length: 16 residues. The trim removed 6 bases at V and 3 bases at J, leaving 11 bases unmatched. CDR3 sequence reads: CASSEVGTGKDYGYTF. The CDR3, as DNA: TGTGCCAGTAGCGAAGTCGGGACAGGGAAAGACTATGGCTACACCTTC.